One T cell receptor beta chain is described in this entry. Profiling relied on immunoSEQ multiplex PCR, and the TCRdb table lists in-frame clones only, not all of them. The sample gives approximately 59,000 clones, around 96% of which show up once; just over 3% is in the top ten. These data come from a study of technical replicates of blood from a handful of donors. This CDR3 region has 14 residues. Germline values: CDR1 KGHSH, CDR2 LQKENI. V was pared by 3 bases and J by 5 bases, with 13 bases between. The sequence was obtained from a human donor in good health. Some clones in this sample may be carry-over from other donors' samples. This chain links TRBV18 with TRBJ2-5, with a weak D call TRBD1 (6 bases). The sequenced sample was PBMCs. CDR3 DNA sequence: TGTGCCAGCTCACCCGGTGGGGGCACGGAGACCCAGTACTTC. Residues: CASSPGGGTETQYF.